This is a list of T cell receptor beta chains from one sample in a study of blood T cell repertoires in COVID-19. Method: immunoSEQ multiplex PCR; TCRdb's copy keeps in-frame clones and lacks some. The table includes around 20,000 clones, nearly 90% detected once. The sample consisted of peripheral blood. All receptors come from a human donor with active COVID-19. The donor label of this sample is uncertain. The CDR3 runs from the conserved cysteine through the conserved F or W. Each record gives: D gene, V gene, J gene, clone size, CDR3 protein, CDR3 DNA. The D gene is left open where the match is weak. Size is omitted from some rows. Given values are once, few, many or a class for expanded clones.

>TRBD2|TRBV19|TRBJ2-3|.
CASSPLTAGGGASTDTQYF
TGTGCCAGTAGCCCACTAACAGCCGGGGGGGGTGCTAGCACAGATACGCAGTATTTT
>.|TRBV3-1/TRBV3-2|TRBJ2-5|.
CASSPQTQGSQETQYF
TGTGCCAGCAGCCCACAGACGCAGGGAAGTCAAGAGACCCAGTACTTC
>.|TRBV7-9|TRBJ2-7|.
CASSLELGTRSYEQYF
TGTGCCAGCAGCTTAGAGTTGGGCACACGCTCCTACGAGCAGTACTTC
>TRBD2|TRBV10-2|TRBJ2-1|.
CASSVQRGDNEQFF
TGCGCCAGCAGTGTCCAGCGGGGGGACAATGAGCAGTTCTTC
>.|TRBV4-2|TRBJ2-5|.
CASSQDPYGGAGGEETQYF
TGTGCCAGCAGCCAAGATCCGTACGGTGGAGCGGGCGGGGAAGAGACCCAGTACTTC
>TRBD1|TRBV7-8|TRBJ1-2|.
CASSLGDRGGSGYTF
TGTGCCAGCAGCTTAGGGGACAGGGGGGGAAGTGGCTACACCTTC
>TRBD1|TRBV7-3|TRBJ2-3|.
CASSLGTGFRTDTQYF
TGTGCCAGCAGCTTAGGGACAGGGTTCAGGACAGATACGCAGTATTTT
>.|TRBV7-3|TRBJ2-1|.
CASSLGQRDEQFF
TGTGCCAGCAGCTTAGGTCAGCGGGATGAGCAGTTCTTC
>.|TRBV6-4|TRBJ1-2|.
CASSDLGASGYTF
TGTGCCAGCAGTGACCTAGGAGCGTCTGGCTACACCTTC
>.|TRBV7-6|TRBJ2-1|.
CASSFSFSYNEQFF
TGTGCCAGCAGCTTTAGTTTCTCCTACAATGAGCAGTTCTTC
>TRBD1|TRBV28|TRBJ1-2|.
CASSLPQGALNYGYTF
TGTGCCAGCAGTCTCCCACAGGGGGCGCTGAACTATGGCTACACCTTC
>TRBD2|TRBV11-3|TRBJ2-7|.
CASSLGTSSGGTYEQYF
TGTGCCAGCAGCTTAGGGACTAGCTCCGGAGGAACATACGAGCAGTACTTC
>.|TRBV28|TRBJ2-7|.
CATAPGTFSYEQYF
TGTGCCACTGCTCCGGGGACATTTTCCTACGAGCAGTACTTC
>TRBD2|TRBV7-2|TRBJ2-7|once
CASSTSGRPYEQYF
TGTGCCAGCAGTACTAGCGGGCGCCCCTACGAGCAGTACTTC
>.|TRBV28|TRBJ1-5|.
CASSVYWSNSNQPQHF
TGTGCCAGCAGTGTCTACTGGTCCAATAGCAATCAGCCCCAGCATTTT
>.|TRBV7-9|TRBJ2-5|once
CASSRLALGETQYF
TGTGCCAGCAGCCGACTCGCGTTGGGAGAGACCCAGTACTTC
>TRBD2|TRBV4-2|TRBJ2-1|.
CASSLTAGGDYNEQFF
TGTGCCAGCAGCCTCACAGCGGGGGGGGACTACAATGAGCAGTTCTTC
>TRBD1|TRBV6-5|TRBJ1-5|.
CASSPDRGLQPQHF
TGTGCCAGCAGCCCGGACAGGGGATTACAGCCCCAGCATTTT
>.|TRBV7-9|TRBJ1-4|.
CASSGLNEKLFF
TGTGCCAGTAGCGGACTTAATGAAAAACTGTTTTTT
>.|TRBV6-2/TRBV6-3|TRBJ1-3|.
CASSYSLRVAGNTIYF
TGTGCCAGCAGTTACTCTCTCAGGGTCGCCGGAAACACCATATATTTT
>.|TRBV18|TRBJ2-3|.
CASSPSSTDTQYF
TGTGCCAGCTCACCTTCTAGCACAGATACGCAGTATTTT
>TRBD1|TRBV18|TRBJ2-1|.
CASPREQGSRSYNEQFF
TGTGCCAGCCCGCGCGAACAGGGGAGTCGCTCCTACAATGAGCAGTTCTTC
>.|TRBV7-3|TRBJ2-2|.
CASSPRGVVDTGELFF
TGTGCCAGCAGCCCCAGGGGGGTTGTAGACACCGGGGAGCTGTTTTTT
>TRBD2|TRBV4-3|TRBJ2-3|once
CASSPAGTNRDTQYF
TGCGCCAGCAGCCCTGCCGGGACTAACAGGGATACGCAGTATTTT
>.|TRBV7-8|TRBJ2-7|.
CASSRDQGSEQYF
TGTGCCAGCAGCCGCGACCAGGGGTCCGAGCAGTACTTC
>.|TRBV19|TRBJ2-7|.
CASRVSRDKIYEQYF
TGTGCCAGTAGGGTCTCCCGGGACAAAATCTACGAGCAGTACTTC
>.|TRBV5-1|TRBJ2-2|.
CASRTGTNTGELFF
TGCGCCAGCAGAACCGGGACTAACACCGGGGAGCTGTTTTTT
>TRBD1|TRBV7-2|TRBJ2-6|few
CASSRTGGSGANVLTF
TGTGCCAGCAGCCGCACAGGGGGCTCTGGGGCCAACGTCCTGACTTTC
>TRBD1|TRBV15|TRBJ1-2|.
CATSRGTGVGYTF
TGTGCCACCAGCAGAGGGACAGGGGTCGGCTACACCTTC
>TRBD1|TRBV7-2|TRBJ1-1|.
CASSQWDSFFTEAFF
TGTGCCAGCAGCCAGTGGGACAGTTTTTTTACTGAAGCTTTCTTT
>TRBD1|TRBV19|TRBJ2-3|once
CASRQGVADTQYF
TGTGCCAGCCGACAGGGGGTCGCAGATACGCAGTATTTT
>.|TRBV7-2|TRBJ2-7|.
CASSLTYYEQYF
TGTGCCAGCAGCTTAACCTACTACGAGCAGTACTTC
>.|TRBV5-1|TRBJ2-5|.
CASSLASGQETQYF
TGCGCCAGCAGCTTGGCCTCAGGGCAAGAGACCCAGTACTTC
>TRBD2|TRBV19|TRBJ2-4|once
CASSMRLAGAKNIQYF
TGTGCCAGTAGTATGCGACTAGCGGGAGCCAAAAACATTCAGTACTTC
>.|TRBV27|TRBJ1-3|few
CASSLSGGNTIYF
TGTGCCAGCAGTTTATCTGGCGGAAACACCATATATTTT
>TRBD1|TRBV19|TRBJ2-2|.
CASSIDQGANTGELFF
TGTGCCAGTAGTATAGATCAGGGGGCGAACACCGGGGAGCTGTTTTTT
>TRBD1|TRBV5-4|TRBJ2-2|.
CASSRTGLYTGELFF
TGTGCCAGCAGCAGGACAGGTCTTTACACCGGGGAGCTGTTTTTT
>TRBD1|TRBV7-3|TRBJ1-1|.
CASSQGQGAEAFF
TGTGCCAGCAGCCAGGGACAGGGGGCTGAAGCTTTCTTT
>.|TRBV4-1|TRBJ2-2|.
CASSRPGEQTGELFF
TGCGCCAGCAGCCGTCCGGGGGAGCAGACCGGGGAGCTGTTTTTT
>.|TRBV19|TRBJ2-3|.
CASSRAGPTDAQYF
TGTGCCAGTAGCAGGGCAGGCCCCACAGATGCGCAGTATTTT
>.|TRBV12-3/TRBV12-4|TRBJ1-4|.
CASRRTSEKLFF
TGTGCCAGCAGACGCACGAGTGAAAAACTGTTTTTT
>TRBD1|TRBV11-2|TRBJ2-5|.
CASSFTHPTGANLETQYF
TGTGCCAGCAGCTTCACACACCCGACAGGGGCCAACTTGGAGACCCAGTACTTC
>TRBD1|TRBV7-9|TRBJ1-2|.
CASPADSGTVIANYGYTF
TGTGCCAGCCCTGCTGACTCCGGGACAGTGATCGCTAACTATGGCTACACCTTC
>.|TRBV7-2|TRBJ2-2|.
CASSPPSAGELFF
TGTGCCAGCAGCCCCCCTAGCGCCGGGGAGCTGTTTTTT
>.|TRBV11-1|TRBJ1-4|.
CASSLRGNGEKLFF
TGTGCCAGCAGCTTACGGGGAAATGGTGAAAAACTGTTTTTT
>.|TRBV18|TRBJ2-3|.
CASSPEGRPDTQYF
TGTGCCAGCTCACCAGAGGGTAGGCCAGATACGCAGTATTTT